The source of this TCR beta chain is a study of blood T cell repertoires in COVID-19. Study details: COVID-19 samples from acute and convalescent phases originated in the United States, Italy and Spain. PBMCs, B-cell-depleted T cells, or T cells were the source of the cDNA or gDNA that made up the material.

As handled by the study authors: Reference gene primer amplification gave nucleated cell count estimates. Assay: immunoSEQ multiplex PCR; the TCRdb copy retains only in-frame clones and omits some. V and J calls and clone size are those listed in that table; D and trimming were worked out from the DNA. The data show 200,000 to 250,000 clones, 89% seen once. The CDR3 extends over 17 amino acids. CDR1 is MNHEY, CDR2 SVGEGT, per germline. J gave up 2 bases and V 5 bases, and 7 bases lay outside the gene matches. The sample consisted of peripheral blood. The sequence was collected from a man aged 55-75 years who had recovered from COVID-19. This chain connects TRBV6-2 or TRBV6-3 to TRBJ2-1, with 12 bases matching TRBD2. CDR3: CASSRRLAGATYNEQFF. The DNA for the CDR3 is TGTGCCAGCAGTCGTAGACTAGCGGGAGCGACCTACAATGAGCAGTTCTTC.